The clone carrying this T cell receptor (beta chain) was picked up many times. TCRdb independently ran MiXCR on the reads; one entry per CDR3 protein. The table has some 180,000 distinct CDR3 sequences, roughly 19% seen once. The sample is drawn from a study of T cell repertoires in cytomegalovirus infection. In the study overall: The public TCR beta signatures pointed to both CMV infection and matching HLA type.

The CDR3 runs to 13 residues. After removal of 6 bases from V and 6 bases from J, the junction contained 6 bases not matched to a gene. This TCR was sampled from a human donor in good health (CMV status not recorded). Some clones in this sample may be carry-over from other donors' samples. The chain has TRBV12-3 or TRBV12-4 and TRBJ2-7; 9 bases line up with TRBD1. The sequencing sample was made of PBMCs. CDR3 DNA: TGTGCCAGCAGACCCGGGACAGGGCCCGAGCAGTACTTC. Protein sequence: CASRPGTGPEQYF.